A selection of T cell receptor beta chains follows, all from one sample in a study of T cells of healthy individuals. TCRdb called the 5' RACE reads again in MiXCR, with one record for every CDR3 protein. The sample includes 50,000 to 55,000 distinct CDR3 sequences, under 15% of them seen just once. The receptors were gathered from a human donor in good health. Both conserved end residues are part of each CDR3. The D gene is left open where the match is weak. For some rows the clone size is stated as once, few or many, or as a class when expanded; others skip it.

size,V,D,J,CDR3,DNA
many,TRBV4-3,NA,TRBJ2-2,CASSQGLGTLNTGELFF,TGCGCCAGCAGCCAAGGGTTAGGCACCTTGAACACCGGGGAGCTGTTTTTT
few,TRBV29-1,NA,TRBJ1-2,CSVWTADGYTF,TGCAGCGTTTGGACTGCGGATGGCTACACCTTC
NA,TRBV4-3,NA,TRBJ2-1,CASSRTVEFNEQFF,TGCGCCAGCAGCCGGACAGTTGAATTCAATGAGCAGTTCTTC
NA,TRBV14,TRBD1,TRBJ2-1,CASSHRDRGRDEQFF,TGTGCCAGCAGCCACCGGGACAGGGGGAGGGATGAGCAGTTCTTC
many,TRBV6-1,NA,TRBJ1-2,CASTGPPGARYGYTF,TGTGCCAGCACCGGCCCCCCAGGGGCGCGCTATGGCTACACCTTC
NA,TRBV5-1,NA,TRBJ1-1,CASSLGQGLAEAFF,TGCGCCAGCAGCTTGGGGCAGGGGTTGGCTGAAGCTTTCTTT
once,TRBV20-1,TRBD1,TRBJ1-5,CSAIRGSAQPQHF,TGCAGTGCTATCAGGGGGAGTGCTCAGCCCCAGCATTTT
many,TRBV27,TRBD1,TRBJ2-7,CASRDATGAYYEQYF,TGTGCCAGCAGAGACGCCACAGGGGCCTACTACGAGCAGTACTTC
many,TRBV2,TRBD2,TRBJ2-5,CASTFGSGIQETQYF,TGTGCCAGCACCTTTGGTAGCGGGATCCAAGAGACCCAGTACTTC
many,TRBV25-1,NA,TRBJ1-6,CASSEQASNSPLHF,TGTGCCAGCAGTGAACAGGCTTCTAATTCACCCCTCCACTTT
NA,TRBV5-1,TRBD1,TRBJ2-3,CASSIRQGPSTDTQYF,TGCGCCAGCAGCATAAGACAGGGTCCTAGCACAGATACGCAGTATTTT
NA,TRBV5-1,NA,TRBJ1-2,CASRPEGNYGYTF,TGCGCCAGCAGGCCGGAAGGGAACTATGGCTACACCTTC
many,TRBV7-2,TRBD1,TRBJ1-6,CASSRQGGSPLHF,TGTGCCAGCAGCCGACAGGGTGGCTCACCCCTCCACTTT
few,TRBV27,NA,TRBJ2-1,CASSLSVGGEQFF,TGTGCCAGCAGTTTATCAGTGGGAGGTGAGCAGTTCTTC
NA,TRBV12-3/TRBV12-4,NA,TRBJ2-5,CASSLVGPRETQYF,TGTGCCAGCAGTTTGGTGGGGCCCCGGGAGACCCAGTACTTC
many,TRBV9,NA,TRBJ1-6,CASSGDLSSYNSPLHF,TGTGCCAGCAGTGGGGACTTGAGCTCCTATAATTCACCCCTCCACTTT
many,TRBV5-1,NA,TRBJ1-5,CASSLQGSNQPQHF,TGCGCCAGCAGCTTGCAAGGGAGCAATCAGCCCCAGCATTTT
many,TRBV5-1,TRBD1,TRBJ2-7,CASSLAMGTGTYEQYF,TGCGCCAGCAGCTTGGCCATGGGGACAGGGACGTACGAGCAGTACTTC
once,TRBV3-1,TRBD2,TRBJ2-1,CASSPRTSGGYNEQFF,TGTGCCAGCAGCCCCCGGACTAGCGGGGGCTACAATGAGCAGTTCTTC
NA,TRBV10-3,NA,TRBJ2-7,CAISESGGVGGYEQYF,TGTGCCATCAGTGAGTCGGGAGGAGTGGGAGGATACGAGCAGTACTTC
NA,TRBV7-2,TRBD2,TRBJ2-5,CASSLEGTSGWETQYF,TGTGCCAGCAGCTTAGAAGGGACTAGCGGGTGGGAGACCCAGTACTTC
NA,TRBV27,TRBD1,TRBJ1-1,CASSLVGRGVTEAFF,TGTGCCAGCAGTTTAGTAGGCAGGGGGGTCACTGAAGCTTTCTTT
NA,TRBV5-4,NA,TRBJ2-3,CASSTRTLNTDTQYF,TGTGCCAGCAGCACCCGGACACTAAACACAGATACGCAGTATTTT
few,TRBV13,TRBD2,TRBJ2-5,CASSAQLAVGETQYF,TGTGCCAGCAGCGCTCAACTAGCGGTGGGGGAGACCCAGTACTTC
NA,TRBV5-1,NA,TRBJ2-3,CASSSSAVTDTQYF,TGCGCCAGCAGCTCGTCGGCTGTCACAGATACGCAGTATTTT
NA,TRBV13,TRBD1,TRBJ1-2,CASSLGRQGVDGYTF,TGTGCCAGCAGCTTAGGGCGACAGGGTGTGGATGGCTACACCTTC
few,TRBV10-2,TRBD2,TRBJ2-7,CASSGLARYEQYF,TGCGCCAGCAGTGGACTAGCCCGATACGAGCAGTACTTC
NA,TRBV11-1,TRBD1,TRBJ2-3,CASSPDRGEEDTQYF,TGTGCCAGCAGCCCGGACAGGGGAGAGGAAGATACGCAGTATTTT
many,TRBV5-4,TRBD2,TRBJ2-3,CASSLALAGDTDTQYF,TGTGCCAGCAGCTTGGCGCTAGCGGGTGACACAGATACGCAGTATTTT
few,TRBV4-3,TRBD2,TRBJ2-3,CASSSQGGPADTQYF,TGCGCCAGCAGCTCCCAGGGAGGGCCGGCAGATACGCAGTATTTT
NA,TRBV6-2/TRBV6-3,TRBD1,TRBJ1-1,CASSYQRDRGTEAFF,TGTGCCAGCAGTTACCAACGGGACAGGGGAACTGAAGCTTTCTTT
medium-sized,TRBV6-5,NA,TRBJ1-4,CASSPGSEKLFF,TGTGCCAGCAGTCCAGGGAGTGAAAAACTGTTTTTT
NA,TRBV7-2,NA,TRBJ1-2,CASSPFQGNYGYTF,TGTGCCAGCAGCCCATTCCAGGGGAACTATGGCTACACCTTC
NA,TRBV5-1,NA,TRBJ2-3,CASSLGTRDKGPDTQYF,TGCGCCAGCAGCTTAGGAACCCGGGACAAGGGACCAGATACGCAGTATTTT
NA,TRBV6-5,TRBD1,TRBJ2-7,CASSPDREASYEQYF,TGTGCCAGCAGTCCGGACAGGGAGGCCTCCTACGAGCAGTACTTC
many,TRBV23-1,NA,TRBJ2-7,CASSQGSLYEQYF,TGCGCCAGCAGTCAAGGGTCTCTCTACGAGCAGTACTTC
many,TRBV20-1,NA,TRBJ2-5,CSAPAAETQYF,TGCAGTGCTCCGGCAGCGGAGACCCAGTACTTC
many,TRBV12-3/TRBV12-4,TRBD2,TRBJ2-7,CASSLSRGYEQYF,TGTGCCAGCAGTTTATCGCGGGGGTACGAGCAGTACTTC
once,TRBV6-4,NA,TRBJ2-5,CASSRERGETQYF,TGTGCCAGCAGCCGGGAGAGGGGAGAGACCCAGTACTTC
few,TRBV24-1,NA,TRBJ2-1,CATSDFAASEQFF,TGTGCCACCAGTGATTTTGCGGCGAGCGAGCAGTTCTTC
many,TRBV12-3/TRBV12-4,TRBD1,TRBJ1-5,CASSFQGAGRNQPQHF,TGTGCCAGCAGTTTCCAGGGGGCAGGGAGGAATCAGCCCCAGCATTTT
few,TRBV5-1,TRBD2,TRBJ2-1,CASSFATGGSYNEQFF,TGCGCCAGCAGCTTTGCTACGGGGGGCTCCTACAATGAGCAGTTCTTC
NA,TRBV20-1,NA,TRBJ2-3,CSARLGAGTDTQYF,TGCAGTGCTAGGTTGGGGGCGGGGACAGATACGCAGTATTTT
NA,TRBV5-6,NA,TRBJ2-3,CASSLGLSYEQYFGPGTDTQYF,NA
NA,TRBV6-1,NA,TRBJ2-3,CASRMVTDTQYF,TGTGCCAGCAGAATGGTGACAGATACGCAGTATTTT
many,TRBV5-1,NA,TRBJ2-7,CASSPTGTAIYEQYF,TGCGCCAGCAGTCCAACCGGGACCGCTATCTACGAGCAGTACTTC
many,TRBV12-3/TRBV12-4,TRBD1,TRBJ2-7,CASSPRQGPSYEQYF,TGTGCCAGCAGTCCCAGACAGGGTCCCTCCTACGAGCAGTACTTC
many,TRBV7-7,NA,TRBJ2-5,CASSLGHPPQETQYF,TGTGCCAGCAGCTTAGGACACCCACCGCAAGAGACCCAGTACTTC
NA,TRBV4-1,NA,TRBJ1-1,CASSLGRPTEAFF,TGCGCCAGCAGCCTGGGCCGCCCCACTGAAGCTTTCTTT
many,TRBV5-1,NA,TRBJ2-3,CASSEPPRGPDTQYF,TGCGCCAGCAGCGAGCCCCCCAGGGGACCAGATACGCAGTATTTT
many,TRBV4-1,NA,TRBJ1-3,CASSQVGTGNTIYF,TGCGCCAGCAGCCAAGTAGGGACTGGAAACACCATATATTTT
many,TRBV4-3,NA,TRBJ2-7,CASSFYRGGEQYF,TGCGCCAGCAGCTTCTACCGAGGGGGCGAGCAGTACTTC